Listed below are T cell receptor beta chains from one sample, sequenced in a study of blood T cell repertoires in COVID-19. Produced via immunoSEQ multiplex PCR; TCRdb's table is partial and in-frame only. The sample shows more than 95,000 clones, about 79% of them seen only once. The specimen sequenced was peripheral blood. Source of these receptors: a woman of 80 years or more with active or convalescent COVID-19. CDR3s include the opening cysteine and the closing phenylalanine or tryptophan. A D gene is named only where the DNA matches it firmly. A row's size may be missing; if present it is once, few, many or a size class.

clone_size	j_call	v_call	d_call	cdr3_length	cdr3_nt	cdr3_aa
.	TRBJ1-1	TRBV7-3	.	14	TGTGCCAGCAGCCCGCAGGGGCGGTCCACTGAAGCTTTCTTT	CASSPQGRSTEAFF
once	TRBJ2-3	TRBV3-1/TRBV3-2	.	14	TGTGCCAGCAGCCTAGGACAGCGCACAGATACGCAGTATTTT	CASSLGQRTDTQYF
.	TRBJ2-7	TRBV6-5	TRBD1	13	TGTGCCAGCAAGGAGACAGGGGGCCACGAGCAGTACTTC	CASKETGGHEQYF
few	TRBJ2-3	TRBV5-4	.	18	TGTGCCAGCAGCTTGCCTAGCTGGAGTCCCCATAGCACAGATACGCAGTATTTT	CASSLPSWSPHSTDTQYF
.	TRBJ2-3	TRBV11-1	.	14	TGTGCCAGCAGGCACAGCGGTGACACAGATACGCAGTATTTT	CASRHSGDTDTQYF
.	TRBJ2-7	TRBV19	.	15	TGTGCCAGTAGTGAAAACAGGGATGGATCCTACGAGCAGTACTTC	CASSENRDGSYEQYF
few	TRBJ2-7	TRBV30	.	11	TGTGCCTGGAGCGCGGGTTTCGAGCAGTACTTC	CAWSAGFEQYF
.	TRBJ2-3	TRBV11-3	TRBD2	18	TGTGCCAGCAGTTTAGGGACTAGCGGCCGGAGGGGCACAGATACGCAGTATTTT	CASSLGTSGRRGTDTQYF
.	TRBJ1-1	TRBV7-9	TRBD1	15	TGTGCCAGCAGCTCCCGGACAGGGATGAACACTGAAGCTTTCTTT	CASSSRTGMNTEAFF
.	TRBJ2-7	TRBV11-2	TRBD2	16	TGTGCCAGCAGCTCATTGGGGGGGAATCGAAACTACGAGCAGTACTTC	CASSSLGGNRNYEQYF
.	TRBJ2-7	TRBV7-3	.	17	TGTGCCAGCACCGAAACCCCCCCGAAGAGGAGCTCCTACGAGCAGTACTTC	CASTETPPKRSSYEQYF
.	TRBJ1-1	TRBV11-1	TRBD1	16	TGTGCCAGCAGCCGACTCAAGGGACAGGGGAACACTGAAGCTTTCTTT	CASSRLKGQGNTEAFF
.	TRBJ2-3	TRBV2	.	12	TGTGCCACCCGGGGTGGGGCAGATACGCAGTATTTT	CATRGGADTQYF
.	TRBJ2-1	TRBV28	TRBD2	15	TGTGCCAGCAGTCGGACTAGCGGGAGGTTGGGTGAGCAGTTCTTC	CASSRTSGRLGEQFF
.	TRBJ1-5	TRBV5-6	.	15	TGTGCCAGCAGCCCCGGACAGAACGGCAATCAGCCCCAGCATTTT	CASSPGQNGNQPQHF
.	TRBJ2-1	TRBV5-1	TRBD2	18	TGCGCCAGCAGCTTGGAAGGGGGAGTGGCTAGCGGGCTCAATGAGCAGTTCTTC	CASSLEGGVASGLNEQFF
.	TRBJ2-7	TRBV2	TRBD1	15	TGTGCCAGCAAACTCTCCCGGGACAGGGCGAACGAGCAGTACTTC	CASKLSRDRANEQYF
.	TRBJ1-1	TRBV19	TRBD1	13	TGTGCCAGTACCTTGGACAGGGGCACTGAAGCTTTCTTT	CASTLDRGTEAFF
few	TRBJ1-5	TRBV19	.	13	TGTGCCAGTACGGCACAGATGAATCAGCCCCAGCATTTT	CASTAQMNQPQHF
.	TRBJ2-5	TRBV5-4	TRBD1	15	TGTGCCAGCAGCGGCGGACAGGGGGCGCTAGAGACCCAGTACTTC	CASSGGQGALETQYF
.	TRBJ2-1	TRBV4-1	TRBD2	16	TGCGCCAGCAGCCAGGAAGGACTAGCGGGGCCCAATGAGCAGTTCTTC	CASSQEGLAGPNEQFF
.	TRBJ1-1	TRBV5-1	.	14	TGCGCCAGCAGGGGGGCAGTTGGGAACACTGAAGCTTTCTTT	CASRGAVGNTEAFF
.	TRBJ2-1	TRBV5-6	.	16	TGTGCCAGCAGCCTTGTCGCGGGTGAGTTCTACAATGAGCAGTTCTTC	CASSLVAGEFYNEQFF
.	TRBJ2-1	TRBV24-1	TRBD2	18	TGTGCCACCAGTGATTTTACCCCGGGACTAGCGGGAGCGTATGAGCAGTTCTTC	CATSDFTPGLAGAYEQFF
.	TRBJ1-4	TRBV9	TRBD1	15	TGTGCCAGCAGCGAAGGACAGGGAACTAATGAAAAACTGTTTTTT	CASSEGQGTNEKLFF
.	TRBJ2-3	TRBV7-2	TRBD2	18	TGTGCCAGCAGCTTAGAGGTCCTAGCGGGGGCACGCACAGATACGCAGTATTTT	CASSLEVLAGARTDTQYF
.	TRBJ2-7	TRBV11-2	.	14	TGTGCCAGCAGATATCCGGGACAAGGCTACGAGCAGTACTTC	CASRYPGQGYEQYF
.	TRBJ1-4	TRBV19	.	12	TGTGCCAGTAGCAGGGAGGGGGAAAAACTGTTTTTT	CASSREGEKLFF
.	TRBJ1-5	TRBV24-1	TRBD1	13	TGTGCCACCAGCAGACAGGGTAATCAGCCCCAGCATTTT	CATSRQGNQPQHF
.	TRBJ2-5	TRBV3-1/TRBV3-2	.	15	TGTGCCAGCCCCCCTATAGTCGAGTACCAAGAGACCCAGTACTTC	CASPPIVEYQETQYF
.	TRBJ1-5	TRBV4-1	.	17	TGCGCCAGCAGCCAAGAGGGGGGTAGGGGTCGGAGTCAGCCCCAGCATTTT	CASSQEGGRGRSQPQHF
.	TRBJ1-6	TRBV11-2	TRBD1	15	TGTGCCAGCAGCTTTACAGGGGGCAAGGATTCACCCCTCCACTTT	CASSFTGGKDSPLHF
.	TRBJ1-6	TRBV25-1	TRBD1	15	TGTGCCAGCAGGATGGGAGACAGGGATAATTCACCCCTCCACTTT	CASRMGDRDNSPLHF
many	TRBJ1-3	TRBV19	.	17	TGTGCCAGTAGTATGTTACACGCAGGGACTGGGGGAAACACCATATATTTT	CASSMLHAGTGGNTIYF
once	TRBJ2-3	TRBV5-1	.	16	TGCGCCAGCAGCTTTGCGGGTAGCGGAAGCACAGATACGCAGTATTTT	CASSFAGSGSTDTQYF
.	TRBJ2-1	TRBV12-3/TRBV12-4	.	13	TGTGCCAGCAGTTTATTACTCCTGGATGAGCAGTTCTTC	CASSLLLLDEQFF
.	TRBJ2-6	TRBV10-3	.	16	TGTGCCATCAGCTTCGGGATTTCGGCTGGGGCCAACGTCCTGACTTTC	CAISFGISAGANVLTF
.	TRBJ1-1	TRBV3-1/TRBV3-2	.	15	TGTGCCAGCAGCCAAGGTCCGGGCGGGGACACTGAAGCTTTCTTT	CASSQGPGGDTEAFF
few	TRBJ2-2	TRBV4-2	.	17	TGTGCCAGCAGCCAAGATCTTGTGGGAGCAGGCACCGGGGAGCTGTTTTTT	CASSQDLVGAGTGELFF
.	TRBJ2-1	TRBV6-1	.	14	TGTGCCAGCAGTGAAGGGGGCAGTTACAATGAGCAGTTCTTC	CASSEGGSYNEQFF
.	TRBJ2-6	TRBV5-1	.	15	TGCGCCAGCAGCTCCTCAGGGTCTGGGGCCAACGTCCTGACTTTC	CASSSSGSGANVLTF
.	TRBJ1-1	TRBV7-2	.	13	TGTGCCAGCAGCTTAGGGGACAAAGGGAGAGCTTTCTTT	CASSLGDKGRAFF
once	TRBJ2-3	TRBV5-4	TRBD1	15	TGTGCCAGCAGCTCCAATCCGGGACAGGTAGATACGCAGTATTTT	CASSSNPGQVDTQYF
.	TRBJ2-7	TRBV12-3/TRBV12-4	.	12	TGTGCCAGCACTTTTGGCGGCTACGAGCAGTACTTC	CASTFGGYEQYF
.	TRBJ1-1	TRBV6-6	TRBD1	13	TGTGCCAGCAGTCGTCGACAGGGGGAGGAAGCTTTCTTT	CASSRRQGEEAFF
.	TRBJ1-2	TRBV27	.	13	TGTGCCAGCAGTGGGGGACTTATGGGAGGCTACACCTTC	CASSGGLMGGYTF